This T cell receptor (beta chain) stems from a study of cytomegalovirus exposure and HLA in healthy donors. Study at large: Among the 350 to 500 donors who were genotyped, over 70% fell in the genetic ancestry cluster that is associated with self-reported Caucasian donors.

Samples came from healthy bone marrow donors. Nominally healthy donors provided the samples, though records likely missed some immune exposures. It was with 60 Vbeta and 13 Jbeta primers that the PCR ran. Sequenced by immunoSEQ multiplex PCR; TCRdb stores in-frame clones only, minus some. This table has just under 250,000 clones, 82% appearing once. Germline V gene lookup returns CDR1 LNHNV and CDR2 YYDKDF (reference sequence). The CDR3 has 13 amino acids. V was pared by 0 bases and J by 6 bases, with 8 bases between. The rearrangement uses TRBV15 and TRBJ1-1; perhaps TRBD1 as D (5 bases). Specimen: PBMCs. The clonotype originates from a woman between 40 and 50 years old in good health and CMV-seropositive. The CDR3: CATSRDAGAEAFF. In nucleotides, the CDR3 is TGTGCCACCAGCAGAGATGCGGGGGCTGAAGCTTTCTTT.